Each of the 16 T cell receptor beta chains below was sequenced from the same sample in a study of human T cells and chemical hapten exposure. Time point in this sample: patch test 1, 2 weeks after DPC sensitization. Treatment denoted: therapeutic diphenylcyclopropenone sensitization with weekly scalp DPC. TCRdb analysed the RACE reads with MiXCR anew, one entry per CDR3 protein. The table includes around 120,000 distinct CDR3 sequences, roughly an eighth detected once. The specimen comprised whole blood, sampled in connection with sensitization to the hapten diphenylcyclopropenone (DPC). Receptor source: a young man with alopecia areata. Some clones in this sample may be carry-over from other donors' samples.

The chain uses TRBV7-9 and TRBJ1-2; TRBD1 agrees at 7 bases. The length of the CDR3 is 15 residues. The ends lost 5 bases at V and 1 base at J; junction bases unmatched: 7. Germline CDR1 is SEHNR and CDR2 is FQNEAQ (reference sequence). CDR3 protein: CASSTGTEYNYGYTF. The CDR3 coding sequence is TGTGCCAGCAGCACCGGGACAGAATATAACTATGGCTACACCTTC.

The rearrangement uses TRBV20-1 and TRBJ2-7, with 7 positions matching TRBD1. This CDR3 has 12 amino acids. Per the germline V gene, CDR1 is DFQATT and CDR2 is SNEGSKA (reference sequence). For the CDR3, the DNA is TGCAGCGCTGGGGGACAGACGGTCGAGCAGTACTTC. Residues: CSAGGQTVEQYF.

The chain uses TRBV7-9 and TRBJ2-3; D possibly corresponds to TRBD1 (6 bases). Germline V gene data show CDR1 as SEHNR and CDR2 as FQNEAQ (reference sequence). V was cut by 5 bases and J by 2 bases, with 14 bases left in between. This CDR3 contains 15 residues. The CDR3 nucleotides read TGTGCCAGCAGCAAACAGGGTGGTATCACAGATACGCAGTATTTT. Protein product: CASSKQGGITDTQYF.

The CDR3 DNA follows: TGCGCCAGCAGCCAAGTAGGGGACAGGGTACTTTATGAGCAGTTCTTC. Its translation: CASSQVGDRVLYEQFF. The J gene is TRBJ2-1, the V gene TRBV4-3; 9 bases match TRBD1. There are 16 residues in the CDR3. CDR1 is LGHNA, CDR2 YSLEER, per germline. The junction had 9 bases not matched to a gene; V was cut back by 1 base and J by 8 bases.

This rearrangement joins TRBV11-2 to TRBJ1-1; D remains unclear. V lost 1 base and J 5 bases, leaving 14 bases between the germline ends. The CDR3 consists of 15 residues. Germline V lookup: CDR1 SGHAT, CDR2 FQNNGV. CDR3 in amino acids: CASSLVPSLSTEAFF. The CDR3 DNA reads TGTGCCAGCAGCTTAGTTCCGTCACTTTCAACTGAAGCTTTCTTT.

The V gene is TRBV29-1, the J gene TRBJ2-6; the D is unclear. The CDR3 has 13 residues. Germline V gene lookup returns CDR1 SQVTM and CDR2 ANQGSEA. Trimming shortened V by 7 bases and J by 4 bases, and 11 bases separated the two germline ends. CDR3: CSAFRAGANVLTF. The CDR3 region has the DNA TGCAGCGCCTTCCGGGCGGGGGCCAACGTCCTGACTTTC.

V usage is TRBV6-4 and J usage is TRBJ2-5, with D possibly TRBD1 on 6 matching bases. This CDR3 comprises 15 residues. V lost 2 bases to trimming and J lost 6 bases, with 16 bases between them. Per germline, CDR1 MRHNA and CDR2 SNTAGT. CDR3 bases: TGTGCCAGCAGTGACGAAGACAGGCCGGGGCAGACCCAGTACTTC. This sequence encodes CASSDEDRPGQTQYF.

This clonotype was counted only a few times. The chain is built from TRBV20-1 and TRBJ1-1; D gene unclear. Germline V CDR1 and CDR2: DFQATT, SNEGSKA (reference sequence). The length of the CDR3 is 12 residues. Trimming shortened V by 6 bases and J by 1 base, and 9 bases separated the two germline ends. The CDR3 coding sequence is TGCAGTGCAGCCCGAACGAACACTGAAGCTTTCTTT. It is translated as CSAARTNTEAFF.

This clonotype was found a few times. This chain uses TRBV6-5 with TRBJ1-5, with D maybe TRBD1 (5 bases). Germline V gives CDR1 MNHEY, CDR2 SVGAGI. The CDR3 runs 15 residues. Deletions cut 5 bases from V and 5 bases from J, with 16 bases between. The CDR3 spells CASSNRPRGHQPQHF. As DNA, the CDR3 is TGTGCCAGCAGTAATCGCCCGAGGGGACATCAGCCCCAGCATTTT.

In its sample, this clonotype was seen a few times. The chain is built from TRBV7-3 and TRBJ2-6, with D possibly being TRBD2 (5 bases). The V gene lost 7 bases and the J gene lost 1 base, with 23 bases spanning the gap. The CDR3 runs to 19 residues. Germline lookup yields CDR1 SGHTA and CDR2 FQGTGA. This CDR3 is CASTHRTGVLGSGANVLTF. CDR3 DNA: TGTGCCAGCACACACAGAACCGGGGTTCTCGGATCTGGGGCCAACGTCCTGACTTTC.

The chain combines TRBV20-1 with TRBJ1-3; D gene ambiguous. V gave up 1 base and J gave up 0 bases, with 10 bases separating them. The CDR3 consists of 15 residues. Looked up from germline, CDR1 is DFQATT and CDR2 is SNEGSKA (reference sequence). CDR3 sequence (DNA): TGCAGTGCTAGAGCCGACCCAGACTCTGGAAACACCATATATTTT. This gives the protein CSARADPDSGNTIYF.

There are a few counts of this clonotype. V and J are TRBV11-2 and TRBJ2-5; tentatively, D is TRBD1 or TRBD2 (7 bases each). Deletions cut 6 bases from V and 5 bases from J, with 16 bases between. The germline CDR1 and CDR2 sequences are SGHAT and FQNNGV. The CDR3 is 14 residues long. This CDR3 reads CASRSGGGSETQYF. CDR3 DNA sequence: TGTGCCAGCAGATCAGGGGGGGGCTCGGAGACCCAGTACTTC.

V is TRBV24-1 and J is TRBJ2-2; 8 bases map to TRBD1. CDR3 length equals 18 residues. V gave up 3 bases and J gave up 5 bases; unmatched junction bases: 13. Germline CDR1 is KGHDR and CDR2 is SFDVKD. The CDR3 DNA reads TGTGCCACCAGTGATACAGGACAGGGTACTGGGTCTACCGGGGAGCTGTTTTTT. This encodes CATSDTGQGTGSTGELFF.

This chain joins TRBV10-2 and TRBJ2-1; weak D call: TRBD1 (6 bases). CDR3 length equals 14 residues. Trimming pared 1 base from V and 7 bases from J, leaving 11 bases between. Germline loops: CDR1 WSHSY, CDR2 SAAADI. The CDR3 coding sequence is TGCGCCAGCAGTGAGTTACAGGGTCGGAATGAGCAGTTCTTC. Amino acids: CASSELQGRNEQFF.

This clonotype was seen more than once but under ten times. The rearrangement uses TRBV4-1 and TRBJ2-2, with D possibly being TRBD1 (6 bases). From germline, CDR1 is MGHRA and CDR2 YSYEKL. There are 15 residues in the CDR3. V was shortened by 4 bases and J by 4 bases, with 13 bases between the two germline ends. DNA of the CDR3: TGCGCCAGCAGCCCCCCAGGGGTCGGCACCGGGGAGCTGTTTTTT. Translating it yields CASSPPGVGTGELFF.

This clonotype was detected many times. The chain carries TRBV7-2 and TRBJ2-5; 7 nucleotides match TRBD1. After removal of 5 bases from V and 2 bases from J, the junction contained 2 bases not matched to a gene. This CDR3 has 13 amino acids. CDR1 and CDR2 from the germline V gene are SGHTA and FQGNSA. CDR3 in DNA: TGTGCCAGCAGCCTGGGACAGCAAGAGACCCAGTACTTC. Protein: CASSLGQQETQYF.